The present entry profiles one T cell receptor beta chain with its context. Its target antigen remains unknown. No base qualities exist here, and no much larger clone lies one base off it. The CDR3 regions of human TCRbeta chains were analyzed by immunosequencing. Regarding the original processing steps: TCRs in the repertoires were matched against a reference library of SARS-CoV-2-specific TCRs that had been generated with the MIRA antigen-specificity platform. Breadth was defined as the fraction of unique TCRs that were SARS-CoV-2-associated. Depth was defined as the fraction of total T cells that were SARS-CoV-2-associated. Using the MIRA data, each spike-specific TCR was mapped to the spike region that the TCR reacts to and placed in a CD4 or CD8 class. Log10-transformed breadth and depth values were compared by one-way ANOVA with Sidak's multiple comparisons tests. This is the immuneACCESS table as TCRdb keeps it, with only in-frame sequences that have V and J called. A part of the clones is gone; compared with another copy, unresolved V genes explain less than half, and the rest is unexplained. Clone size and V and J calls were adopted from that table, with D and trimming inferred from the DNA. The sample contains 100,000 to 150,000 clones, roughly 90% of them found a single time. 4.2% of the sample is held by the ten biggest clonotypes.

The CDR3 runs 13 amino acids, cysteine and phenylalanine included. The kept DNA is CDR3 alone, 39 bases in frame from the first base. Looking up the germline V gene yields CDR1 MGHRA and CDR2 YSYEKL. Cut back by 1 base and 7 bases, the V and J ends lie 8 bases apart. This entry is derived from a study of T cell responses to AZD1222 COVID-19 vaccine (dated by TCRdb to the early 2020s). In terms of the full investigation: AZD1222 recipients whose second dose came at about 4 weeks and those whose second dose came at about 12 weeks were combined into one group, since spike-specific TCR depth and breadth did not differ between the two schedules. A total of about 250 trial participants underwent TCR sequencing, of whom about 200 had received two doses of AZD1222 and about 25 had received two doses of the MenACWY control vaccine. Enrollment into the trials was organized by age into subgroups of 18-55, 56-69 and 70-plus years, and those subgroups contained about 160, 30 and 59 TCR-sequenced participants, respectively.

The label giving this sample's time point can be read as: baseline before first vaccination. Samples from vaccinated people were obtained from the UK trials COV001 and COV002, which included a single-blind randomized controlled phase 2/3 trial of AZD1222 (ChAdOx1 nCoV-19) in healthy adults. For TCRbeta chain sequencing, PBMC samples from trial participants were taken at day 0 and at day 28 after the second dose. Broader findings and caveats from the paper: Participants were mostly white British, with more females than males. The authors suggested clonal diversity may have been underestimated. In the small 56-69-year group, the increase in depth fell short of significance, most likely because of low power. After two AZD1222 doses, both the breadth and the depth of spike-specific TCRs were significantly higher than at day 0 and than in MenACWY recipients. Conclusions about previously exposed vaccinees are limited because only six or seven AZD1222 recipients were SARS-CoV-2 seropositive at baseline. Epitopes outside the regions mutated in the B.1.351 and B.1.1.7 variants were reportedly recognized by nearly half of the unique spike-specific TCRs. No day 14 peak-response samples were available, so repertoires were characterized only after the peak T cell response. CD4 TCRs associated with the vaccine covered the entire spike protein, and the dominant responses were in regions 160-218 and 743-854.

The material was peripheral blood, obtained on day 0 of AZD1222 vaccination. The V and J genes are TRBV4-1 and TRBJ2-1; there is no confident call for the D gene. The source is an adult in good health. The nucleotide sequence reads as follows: TGCGCCAGCAGCCAAGTGAAATGGAATGAGCAGTTCTTC. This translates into CASSQVKWNEQFF.